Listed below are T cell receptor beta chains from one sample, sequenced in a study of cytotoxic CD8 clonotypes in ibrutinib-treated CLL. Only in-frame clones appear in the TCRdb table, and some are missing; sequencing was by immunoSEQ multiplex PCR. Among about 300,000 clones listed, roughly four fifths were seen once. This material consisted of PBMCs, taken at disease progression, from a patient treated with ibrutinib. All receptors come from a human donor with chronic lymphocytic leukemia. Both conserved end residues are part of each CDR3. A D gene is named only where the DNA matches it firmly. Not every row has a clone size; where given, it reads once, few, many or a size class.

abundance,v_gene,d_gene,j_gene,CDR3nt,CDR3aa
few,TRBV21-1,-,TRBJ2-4,TGTGCCAGCAGCAAAGCGCGGACAGGGGACAAAAACATTCAGTACTTC,CASSKARTGDKNIQYF
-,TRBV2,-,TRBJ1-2,TGTGCCAGCACCCGAGGCGTGGGCTACACCTTC,CASTRGVGYTF
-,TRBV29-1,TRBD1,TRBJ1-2,TGCAGCGTCGCCGGGACAGAACCTGGCTACACCTTC,CSVAGTEPGYTF
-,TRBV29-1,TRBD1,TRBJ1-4,TGCAGCGTTGAATTTGGGACAGATGAAAAACTGTTTTTT,CSVEFGTDEKLFF
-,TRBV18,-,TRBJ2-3,TGTGCCAGCTCACCTTCCGCTCTGACAGATACGCAGTATTTT,CASSPSALTDTQYF
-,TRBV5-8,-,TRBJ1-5,TGTGCCAGCAGCTTGGAAGGGGGAAGCAATCAGCCCCAGCATTTT,CASSLEGGSNQPQHF
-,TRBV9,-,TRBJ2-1,TGTGCCAGCAGAGAAAATGAGCAGTTCTTC,CASRENEQFF
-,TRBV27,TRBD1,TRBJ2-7,TGTGCCAGCAAGTCCACAGGGACAGCCTACGAGCAGTACTTC,CASKSTGTAYEQYF
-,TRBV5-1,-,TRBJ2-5,TGCGCCAGCAAGTGGGGAATCCAAGAGACCCAGTACTTC,CASKWGIQETQYF
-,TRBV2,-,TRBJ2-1,TGTGCCAGCAGTGAATTCACCAATGAGCAGTTCTTC,CASSEFTNEQFF
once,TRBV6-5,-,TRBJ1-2,TGTGCCAGCAGTTACGGGACAATTATCGACGGCTACACCTTC,CASSYGTIIDGYTF
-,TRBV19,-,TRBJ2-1,TGTGCCAGTAGTATACATCAGAGCTTTCAAGGGAATGAGCAGTTCTTC,CASSIHQSFQGNEQFF
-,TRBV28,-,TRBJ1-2,TGTGCCAGCAGTTTTCAGGGCACGAACTATGGCTACACCTTC,CASSFQGTNYGYTF
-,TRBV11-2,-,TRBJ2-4,TGTGCCAGCAGCTTAGAATTAGTCCGGGGAGGTAAAAACATTCAGTACTTC,CASSLELVRGGKNIQYF
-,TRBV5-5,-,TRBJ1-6,TGTGCCAGCAGCGTCGGACCGACGAGCTCCTATAATTCACCCCTCCACTTT,CASSVGPTSSYNSPLHF
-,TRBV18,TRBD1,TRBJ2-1,TGTGCCAGCTCACAACTACAGGGGAATGAGCAGTTCTTC,CASSQLQGNEQFF
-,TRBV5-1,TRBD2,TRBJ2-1,TGCGCCAGCAGCTTGGTTGGCGGGGGGGCCCACAATGAGCAGTTCTTC,CASSLVGGGAHNEQFF
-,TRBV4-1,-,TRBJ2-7,TGCGCCAGCAGCCACCTTCGGTCTAGCGACTACGAGCAGTACTTC,CASSHLRSSDYEQYF
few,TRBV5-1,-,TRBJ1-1,TGCGCCAGCAGCCCTAGGGGGAGTTGGGGCACTGAAGCTTTCTTT,CASSPRGSWGTEAFF
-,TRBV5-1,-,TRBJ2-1,TGCGCCAGCCGTCCAGGGGTAAGCGATGAGCAGTTCTTC,CASRPGVSDEQFF
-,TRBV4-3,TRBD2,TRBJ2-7,TGCGCCAGCAGCCAAGCTTCTAGCGGGGGATACGAGCAGTACTTC,CASSQASSGGYEQYF
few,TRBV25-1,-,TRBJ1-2,TGTGCCAGCAGTGAGAGGGGGAAAAGGGCGTCCTATGGCTACACCTTC,CASSERGKRASYGYTF
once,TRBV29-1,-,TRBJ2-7,TGCAGCACCTTGACGATTTCACTATACGAGCAGTACTTC,CSTLTISLYEQYF
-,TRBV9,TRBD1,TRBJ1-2,TGTGCCAGCAGCGCAATACAGGGGCCTGCGGGCTACACCTTC,CASSAIQGPAGYTF